This TCR beta chain came from a study of shared clonotypes between healthy human individuals (dated by TCRdb to 2020 to 2021). For context, the study as a whole: A couple of women and a few men aged 18 to 49 years were included in the cohort. For each donor, CD4 naive and CD4 memory were each given three plates, CD8 naive was given two plates, and CD8 memory was given one plate. The study deeply sequenced blood TCR repertoires of about 5 healthy adults to estimate repertoire size and the extent of clonotype sharing between individuals. To increase sequencing depth and limit assay-specific biases, TCR repertoire library preparation and sequencing were carried out by different laboratories using diverse techniques. Each donor's leukapheresis produced roughly between roughly 0.85 and 10 billion PBMCs. Study-level results and caveats: Naive subsets generally had larger estimated clonotype richness than memory subsets did. Pairwise subsampling indicated that sequencing depth was expected to affect the degree of clonotype sharing among donors. Compared with non-shared clonotypes, clonotypes shared by all four sorted-subset donors had higher generation probabilities. The small number of donors limited the genetic and exposure-history diversity represented. Only blood was sampled, and tissue TCR repertoires likely differ from those in blood. Approximately 5% of naive CD4, 3.5% of naive CD8, about 2.1% of memory CD4, and approximately 0.4% of memory CD8 clonotypes were shared across a few donors. Even with the large sequencing depth, rarefaction of the sorted-subset datasets indicated that sequencing was incomplete.

In the case of this clone: Its antigen is currently not known. There are no base qualities to consult, and no much larger clone falls within one base.

Using the deep immunoSEQ assay, TCR CDR3 regions were amplified from genomic DNA by multiplex PCR. Genomic DNA extracted from each cell subset was distributed evenly over all wells of several immunoSEQ 96-well plates, and each plate served as one replicate. For sorted subsets, each replicate PCR was loaded with around 200 ng genomic DNA, equivalent to about 30,000 T cell genomes. Purified libraries were quantified with a Qubit 3.0 fluorometer, sized on a Bioanalyzer 2100, and re-quantified with the KAPA Library Quantification kit. A separate single-read 150-cycle Illumina NextSeq 550 flow cell was used to sequence each immunoSEQ 96-well plate. The authors' analysis ran thus. Because the immunoSEQ output included only junctional sequences and no quality scores, the filtering could not be the same as the filtering used for full-length reads. Sequences were annotated with PyIR, a Python wrapper for IgBLAST v1.9, and V/J genes and CDR3 were assigned using IMGT germline references. Reads with weak V/J assignments (E-value above 1e-6), missing CDR3, stop codons, out-of-frame junctions, or ambiguous translated residues were removed. V3J clonotypes were defined by identical inferred V gene, J gene, and CDR3 amino acid sequence. The percentage overlap between two repertoires was calculated by dividing the number of shared unique clonotypes by the size of the smaller repertoire. Repertoire richness was assessed with RTK rarefaction, the Chao1 estimator, and Recon v2.1 estimates of unobserved clonotypes. For all TCRbeta clonotypes obtained by the gDNA method from a few donors, generation probabilities were computed with OLGA. TCRdb re-hosts the immuneACCESS table, in-frame sequences only. Its copies lack some clones; in the studies checked, an unresolved V gene accounts for under half of them, and the cause for the rest is not known. V, J and clone size reflect that table, while D and trimming were determined from the DNA. Here the sample has 2.5 million or so clones; around 90% occur a single time. Together, the top ten hold around 0.14% of the sample.

The donors were healthy, HIV-negative adults with no recently reported acute infections or vaccinations. Only Caucasian adults living in Nashville, Tennessee, USA were represented among the donors. CD4+ T cells were enriched by magnetic negative selection; naive cells were then positively selected on CD45RA, and the negative fraction formed the memory subset. After blood collection by leukapheresis, PBMCs were isolated using Ficoll-Histopaque density gradient centrifugation and then cryopreserved in the vapor phase of liquid nitrogen. Purity and quantity of every magnetically sorted T cell population were checked by analytical flow cytometry. Each sorted fraction had its genomic DNA isolated and then quantified by UV absorbance on a Nanodrop 2000c. The receptor was isolated from a man between 18 and 35 years old in good health. The sequenced material came from naive CD4+ T cells sorted from blood. The cell subset or site label, as the study defines it: CD45RA+ positively selected.

The bases are TGTGCCAGCAGCCGGGCTGGGGGGAACACTGAAGCTTTCTTT. Its amino acids are CASSRAGGNTEAFF. The rearrangement combines TRBV5-4 with TRBJ1-1, with TRBD1 perhaps the D gene, on 5 matching bases. Its CDR3 holds 14 amino acids, cysteine through phenylalanine. The retained sequence is limited to the CDR3, 42 bases, with the frame set at the first base. Based on the germline V gene (reference sequence), the CDR1 and CDR2 sequences are SGHNT and YYREEE. The V and J ends are trimmed by 4 bases and 1 base, leaving 11 bases between them.